Each of the 19 T cell receptor beta chains below was sequenced from the same sample in a study of shared clonotypes between healthy human individuals (TCRdb year 2020). Libraries were prepared through the immunoSEQ multiplex PCR assay. TCRdb obtained this table from immuneACCESS and retained in-frame rearrangements with V and J assigned. These tables miss some clones; where compared with another copy, unresolved V genes account for less than half of the shortfall, and the remainder is unexplained. Recorded for this sample are about 1.1 million clones; about 72% of them occurred a single time. Approximately 0.9% of the sample is held by the ten biggest clonotypes. Material: memory CD4+ T cells from PBMCs. The intended sense of this specimen's cell subset or site label: CD45RA-negative fraction. These receptors originate from a man aged 18 to 29 in good health. Some clones in this sample may be carry-over from other donors' samples.

This clone was seen a few times. J is TRBJ2-3 and V is TRBV4-1, with TRBD2 identical over 14 bases. CDR1 is MGHRA and CDR2 is YSYEKL in the germline V gene. The CDR3 spans 17 residues. V shed 0 bases, J shed 6 bases, and the junction held 5 bases outside the gene matches. This CDR3 reads CASSQETSGRVGDTQYF. CDR3 nucleotides: TGCGCCAGCAGCCAAGAGACTAGCGGGAGGGTTGGGGATACGCAGTATTTT.

V is TRBV5-1 and J is TRBJ2-5; 8 nucleotides line up with TRBD1. The CDR3 is made up of 14 amino acids. CDR1 and CDR2 from the germline V gene are SGHRS and YFSETQ. After removal of 4 bases from V and 5 bases from J, the junction contained 7 bases not matched to a gene. The chain's CDR3 is CASSTGQGSETQYF. The CDR3 DNA follows: TGCGCCAGCAGCACCGGACAGGGATCGGAGACCCAGTACTTC.

The chain joins TRBV7-2 to TRBJ2-1; 11 bases agree with TRBD1. Trimming at V came to 0 bases and at J to 9 bases, leaving 7 bases not matched to a gene. The CDR3 covers 16 residues. Looked up from germline, CDR1 is SGHTA and CDR2 is FQGNSA. CDR3 residues: CASSLALGQGAIEQFF. DNA of the CDR3: TGTGCCAGCAGCTTAGCGCTAGGACAGGGGGCGATTGAGCAGTTCTTC.

J is TRBJ2-5 and V is TRBV5-5; the match to TRBD2 covers 7 bases. The CDR3 spans 17 residues. V gave up 4 bases and J gave up 5 bases; unmatched junction bases: 17. Germline V gives CDR1 SGHKS, CDR2 YYEKEE (reference sequence). The CDR3 is CASSKRSSGWDSETQYF. In nucleotides, the CDR3 is TGTGCCAGCAGCAAGAGGAGTAGCGGGTGGGATTCGGAGACCCAGTACTTC. The whole variable domain, filled in from reference TRBV5-5 and TRBJ2-5, reads DAGVTQSPTHLIKTRGQQVTLRCSPISGHKSVSWYQQVLGQGPQFIFQYYEKEERGRGNFPDRFSARQFPNYSSELNVNALLLGDSALYLCASSKRSSGWDSETQYFGPGTRLLVL.

V usage is TRBV4-1 and J usage is TRBJ2-7, with TRBD2 matching over 9 bases. Germline values: CDR1 MGHRA, CDR2 YSYEKL. V lost 4 bases to trimming and J lost 3 bases; unmatched junction nucleotides: 10. This CDR3 spans 16 amino acids. The CDR3 here is CASSRSPATSGYEQYF. CDR3 DNA sequence: TGCGCCAGCAGCCGATCCCCGGCGACTAGCGGCTACGAGCAGTACTTC.

The chain's CDR3 is CASSLGVQGKLRETQYF. CDR3 in DNA: TGCGCCAGCAGCTTGGGGGTTCAGGGGAAGCTCCGGGAGACCCAGTACTTC. This rearrangement joins TRBV5-1 to TRBJ2-5, with D possibly matching TRBD1 (6 bases). Trimming took off 0 bases at V and 5 bases at J, with 20 bases between the two ends. The length of the CDR3 is 17 residues. CDR1 is SGHRS and CDR2 is YFSETQ in the germline V gene.

V is TRBV7-2 and J is TRBJ1-3; possible D gene TRBD1, 6 bases. Deletions cut 6 bases from V and 2 bases from J, with 20 bases between. The CDR3 consists of 17 residues. Germline V gene lookup returns CDR1 SGHTA and CDR2 FQGNSA. The CDR3 here is CASSRPGGGGAGNTIYF. The CDR3, as DNA: TGTGCCAGCAGTCGCCCGGGTGGGGGCGGTGCTGGAAACACCATATATTTT.

V is TRBV5-1 and J is TRBJ1-2; D ambiguous. There are 15 residues in the CDR3. The germline V and J ends were trimmed by 4 bases and 8 bases, with 21 bases remaining between them. Germline V gene sequence: CDR1 SGHRS, CDR2 YFSETQ. CDR3 residues: CASSLAGGKKGGYTF. CDR3 nucleotide sequence: TGCGCCAGCAGCCTAGCAGGCGGCAAGAAGGGAGGCTACACCTTC.

The chain links TRBV14 to TRBJ1-2; D is possibly TRBD1 (5 bases). V gave up 0 bases and J gave up 2 bases, with 10 bases separating them. The germline gives CDR1 SGHDN, CDR2 FVKESK. The CDR3 runs to 15 residues. As DNA, the CDR3 is TGTGCCAGCAGCCAAGATGGTACAGGAAACTATGGCTACACCTTC. It translates to CASSQDGTGNYGYTF.

This clone was observed once. The chain employs TRBV7-2 and TRBJ2-5; D tentatively reads TRBD1 or TRBD2 (5 bases each). The V and J ends lost 3 bases and 4 bases respectively, with 9 bases between them. The CDR3 is 13 amino acids. CDR1 and CDR2 from the germline V gene are SGHTA and FQGNSA. CDR3 residues: CASSFGTGETQYF. CDR3 DNA: TGTGCCAGCAGCTTTGGGACCGGAGAGACCCAGTACTTC.

The chain combines TRBV7-2 with TRBJ2-7; 10 positions agree with TRBD2. The CDR3 loop spans 19 amino acids. Germline V lookup: CDR1 SGHTA, CDR2 FQGNSA. The J segment lost 0 bases and the V segment lost 5 bases, leaving 16 bases of the junction unmatched. This CDR3 is CASSLHWTSGLGGSYEQYF. For the CDR3, the DNA is TGTGCCAGCAGCCTACATTGGACTAGCGGTCTTGGGGGCTCCTACGAGCAGTACTTC.

The V and J genes are TRBV25-1 and TRBJ2-1; D uncertain. Germline CDR1 is MGHDK and CDR2 is SYGVNS. V dropped 5 bases and J dropped 9 bases, with 8 bases sitting between them. The CDR3 extends over 11 amino acids. The CDR3 spells CASSFVSEQFF. In DNA form, the CDR3 reads TGTGCCAGCAGTTTCGTCTCTGAGCAGTTCTTC.

This sequence joins TRBV9 and TRBJ2-2; D might be TRBD1 or TRBD2, each matching 6 bases. The CDR3 runs 15 residues. Deletions cut 0 bases from V and 5 bases from J, with 11 bases between. The V gene's germline CDR1 is SGDLS and CDR2 YYNGEE. The chain's CDR3 is CASSVVTGTTGELFF. CDR3 nucleotides: TGTGCCAGCAGCGTAGTAACAGGGACTACCGGGGAGCTGTTTTTT.

This chain links TRBV9 with TRBJ2-7; 8 nucleotides match TRBD2. CDR3 length: 14 residues. Germline V gene sequence: CDR1 SGDLS, CDR2 YYNGEE. J was trimmed by 6 bases and V by 4 bases; bases with no gene match: 9. The CDR3 is CASSPSGTRSEQYF. As DNA, the CDR3 is TGTGCCAGCAGCCCTAGTGGGACTAGGAGCGAGCAGTACTTC.

V gene TRBV27 combines with J gene TRBJ1-2; tentative D call: TRBD1 (5 bases). The CDR3 is 13 residues long. V was clipped by 5 bases and J by 7 bases, with 14 bases between them. Per the germline V gene, CDR1 is MNHEY and CDR2 is SMNVEV (reference sequence). The CDR3 region has the DNA TGTGCCAGCAGTGTCAAAAGGGACTCTGGCTACACCTTC. Encoded protein: CASSVKRDSGYTF.

The rearrangement uses TRBV7-2 and TRBJ2-1; the D is unclear. Trimming stripped 5 bases from V and 6 bases from J, with 8 bases between. The CDR3 totals 12 residues. Germline CDR1 reads SGHTA; CDR2 reads FQGNSA. The CDR3 loop is CASSTMGNEQFF. The CDR3 region has the DNA TGTGCCAGCAGCACCATGGGCAATGAGCAGTTCTTC.

The V and J genes are TRBV9 and TRBJ2-5; no firm D call. The V end lost 0 bases, the J end lost 5 bases, and 14 bases lay between the germline ends. Germline lookup yields CDR1 SGDLS and CDR2 YYNGEE. The CDR3 totals 15 residues. The CDR3 coding sequence is TGTGCCAGCAGCGTAGTGGGAAGTTCGGGTGAGACCCAGTACTTC. It encodes CASSVVGSSGETQYF.

This rearrangement joins TRBV11-3 to TRBJ2-3; D possibly corresponds to TRBD2 (6 bases). The CDR3 is 15 residues long. Trimming left V 1 base short and J 6 bases short, with 14 bases between. Germline values: CDR1 SGHNT, CDR2 YENEEA. Here the CDR3 reads CASSLVRETTDTQYF. CDR3 bases: TGTGCCAGCAGCTTAGTCCGGGAGACAACCGATACGCAGTATTTT.

V is TRBV19 and J is TRBJ1-1; 7 nucleotides match TRBD1. V was pared by 1 base and J by 4 bases, with 9 bases of the junction left unmatched. This CDR3 region has 16 residues. Per the germline V gene, CDR1 is LNHDA and CDR2 is SQIVND (reference sequence). For the CDR3, the DNA is TGTGCCAGTAGTATAGGGAGGACAGGAGGCATCACTGAAGCTTTCTTT. This gives the protein CASSIGRTGGITEAFF.